Included here is one T cell receptor (beta chain) sequence, with context. Antigen: not known. With V trimmed by 3 bases and J by 4 bases, 4 bases remained unmatched. Germline CDR1 reads SGHRS; CDR2 reads YFSETQ. This CDR3 has 14 amino acids. The table came from immunoSEQ multiplex PCR; TCRdb's copy has only in-frame clones and leaves some out. This table holds roughly 260,000 clones, 90% found once. This record belongs to a study of cytomegalovirus exposure and HLA in healthy donors. Study observations and caveats: Subsequent analysis found a tendency for first-cohort TCR clusters to co-occur within the 120 or so validation repertoires. In vitro, three CMV-associated chains proved specific for CMV antigens. Researchers counted 180 or so TCR beta chains as cytomegalovirus-associated.

V gene TRBV5-1 combines with J gene TRBJ2-3, with 8 bases lining up with TRBD1. What was sequenced was PBMCs. The clonotype comes from a woman aged 18-35 years in good health and CMV-seronegative. The CDR3 DNA sequence: TGCGCCAGCAGCTCTCAGGGGGCGTCAGATACGCAGTATTTT. It yields the protein CASSSQGASDTQYF.